This T cell receptor (beta chain) was sequenced in a study of cytotoxic CD8 clonotypes in ibrutinib-treated CLL. The table came from immunoSEQ multiplex PCR; TCRdb's copy has only in-frame clones and leaves some out. The data show more than 200,000 clones, about three quarters seen once. Per the germline V gene, CDR1 is SGDLS and CDR2 is YYNGEE. This CDR3 has 13 residues. Trimming pared 4 bases from V and 0 bases from J, leaving 6 bases between. The chain is built from TRBV9 and TRBJ2-3; the D is unclear. This receptor was taken from a human donor with chronic lymphocytic leukemia. The starting material was PBMCs, obtained after 12 months of ibrutinib treatment. This CDR3 is CASSPGSTDTQYF. The CDR3 DNA is TGTGCCAGCAGCCCCGGAAGCACAGATACGCAGTATTTT.